This record looks at one T cell receptor (beta chain) sequence and its context. Its matching antigen is unknown. The TCR beta CDR3 regions underwent amplification using RNA transcripts as the source. The HTBI primer set served for first-round RT-PCR of the TCR CDR3. TCRdb reanalysed the multiplex PCR reads using MiXCR and keeps one entry per CDR3 protein. The profile shows hundreds of thousands of distinct CDR3 sequences, about 14% of them singletons. CDR1 and CDR2 (germline): SGHVS, FQNEAQ. The CDR3 is 14 amino acids. The V end lost 4 bases, the J end lost 3 bases, and 13 bases lay between the germline ends. This specimen comes from a study of T cells in Graves' hyperthyroidism and ophthalmopathy. Study findings and constraints: The majority of expanded thyroid clonotypes above 0.001 also appeared in blood.

For the diagnoses, clinical symptoms, serum thyroxine and TRAb, thyroid ultrasound and orbital computed tomography were used. The material sequenced was blood. This clonotype originated in a woman younger than 45 with Graves' hyperthyroidism. The chain is built from TRBV7-8 and TRBJ2-7, with D perhaps TRBD1 (5 bases). This CDR3 is CASSYRTRRYEQYF. CDR3 coding DNA: TGTGCCAGCAGCTATCGGACACGCCGCTACGAGCAGTACTTC.